This TCR beta chain was captured in a study of beta chain features in type 1 diabetes. For the study at large: Cells sorted and examined across all samples totaled roughly 98 million. Study-wide findings and caveats: A PCR bias possibly favoring shorter templates would apply equally to patients and controls.

The CDR3 is made up of 13 amino acids. As every portion of the isolated RNA was reverse transcribed, the sequencing read expressed TCRB transcripts. The data were produced by immunoSEQ multiplex PCR, yet TCRdb's version contains in-frame clones alone and is incomplete. The sample contains some 410,000 clones, 11% to 15% of which appear only once. This clone has at least ten counts. Its antigen is currently unknown. The sample consisted of naive CD4+ T cells from blood. This chain connects TRBV21-1 to TRBJ2-1; the table's D call, TRBD2, has no DNA check behind it. TRBV21-1 is recorded as a pseudogene. The TCR originated in a man under 40 in good health. The DNA of the CDR3 is TGTGCCAGCAGCAAAGATAGCGGGTATTTGCAGTTCTTC. It is translated as CASSKDSGYLQFF.